The 27 T cell receptor beta chains given below trace back to one sample, sequenced in a study of cytomegalovirus exposure and HLA in healthy donors. PCR primers comprised 60 Vbeta and 13 Jbeta primers. TCRdb's table, derived via immunoSEQ multiplex PCR, lists solely in-frame clones and lacks some. The top ten hold roughly 5.2% of the sample, which has some 140,000 clones, approximately 87% seen once. The sequencing input was PBMCs. Receptors originate from a young woman in good health and CMV-seronegative.

The chain uses TRBV19 and TRBJ2-7, with a tentative D call TRBD1 (6 bases). The CDR3 covers 13 residues. Trimming stripped 3 bases from V and 2 bases from J, with 8 bases between. CDR1 and CDR2 (germline): LNHDA, SQIVND (reference sequence). DNA of the CDR3: TGTGCCAGTAGTATCCGGGACACCTACGAGCAGTACTTC. This sequence encodes CASSIRDTYEQYF.

The rearrangement links TRBV7-8 to TRBJ2-7; possible D gene TRBD1, 5 bases. Germline V CDR1 and CDR2: SGHVS, FQNEAQ. V lost 5 bases and J 6 bases, leaving 23 bases between the germline ends. This CDR3 has 16 residues. CDR3 DNA: TGTGCCAGCAGCCCAAATTCCAGGGTGATCCCCGGCGAGCAGTACTTC. Protein sequence: CASSPNSRVIPGEQYF.

CDR3 region: CASSYSLEQYF. CDR3 coding DNA: TGTGCCAGCAGCTACAGCTTGGAGCAGTACTTC. V is TRBV28 and J is TRBJ2-7; no clear D gene. The germline V and J ends were trimmed by 6 bases and 7 bases, with 10 bases remaining between them. The germline V gene has CDR1 MDHEN and CDR2 SYDVKM. This CDR3 has 11 residues.

V is TRBV19 and J is TRBJ2-6; 8 nucleotides match TRBD1. V lost 3 bases to trimming and J lost 2 bases; unmatched junction nucleotides: 12. Per germline, CDR1 LNHDA and CDR2 SQIVND (reference sequence). This CDR3 has 19 amino acids. The CDR3 nucleotides read TGTGCCAGTAGTATGGTCTGGTCACAGGGGGGAGCTGGGGCCAACGTCCTGACTTTC. Its protein is CASSMVWSQGGAGANVLTF. The variable domain in full, completed from reference TRBV19 and TRBJ2-6, reads DGGITQSPKYLFRKEGQNVTLSCEQNLNHDAMYWYRQDPGQGLRLIYYSQIVNDFQKGDIAEGYSVSREKKESFPLTVTSAQKNPTAFYLCASSMVWSQGGAGANVLTFGAGSRLTVL.

The J gene is TRBJ2-5, the V gene TRBV6-1; D might be TRBD1 (6 bases). The J call may be wrong; the DNA end is better matched by TRBJ2-7. Germline lookup yields CDR1 MNHNS and CDR2 SASEGT. The CDR3 is 14 residues long. The DNA for the CDR3 is TGTGCCAGCAGTGAATCTAACCGGGACAACGAGCAGTACTTC. Protein: CASSESNRDNEQYF.

A few counts support this clone. V gene TRBV4-3 combines with J gene TRBJ2-3; D call uncertain. Germline CDR1 is LGHNA and CDR2 is YSLEER. CDR3 length equals 18 residues. The V end lost 0 bases, the J end lost 2 bases, and 18 bases lay between the germline ends. The CDR3 loop is CASSQEVQVTATTDTQYF. For the CDR3, the DNA is TGCGCCAGCAGCCAAGAAGTCCAGGTAACAGCTACCACAGATACGCAGTATTTT.

V and J are TRBV15 and TRBJ2-2; 9 nucleotides align to TRBD1. This CDR3 is 17 amino acids long. Germline trimming cut 3 bases from V and 1 base from J; bases unmatched to any gene: 6. Germline V gives CDR1 LNHNV, CDR2 YYDKDF (reference sequence). CDR3 DNA sequence: TGTGCCACCAGCAGGTACAGGGGGCGGAGGAACACCGGGGAGCTGTTTTTT. Amino acids: CATSRYRGRRNTGELFF.

V gene TRBV5-1 combines with J gene TRBJ2-7, with TRBD2 matching over 7 bases. Per germline, CDR1 SGHRS and CDR2 YFSETQ. This CDR3 spans 16 amino acids. With 0 bases clipped from V and 2 bases from J, the junction kept 8 bases outside the gene matches. The CDR3 loop is CASSLVFAGVPYEQYF. The CDR3 DNA reads TGCGCCAGCAGCTTGGTTTTCGCGGGAGTCCCCTACGAGCAGTACTTC.

The chain carries TRBV7-2 and TRBJ2-5, with 12 bases lining up with TRBD2. The CDR3 has 16 amino acids. J gave up 2 bases and V 3 bases, and 4 bases lay outside the gene matches. Germline CDR1 and CDR2: SGHTA and FQGNSA. The CDR3 reads CASSFRLAGVQETQYF. For the CDR3, the DNA is TGTGCCAGCAGCTTCAGACTAGCGGGGGTTCAAGAGACCCAGTACTTC.

The table lists this clone with a count of one. The chain is built from TRBV27 and TRBJ2-2; the match to TRBD1 covers 8 bases. CDR1 and CDR2 (germline): MNHEY, SMNVEV (reference sequence). The CDR3 has 14 residues. V gave up 9 bases and J gave up 2 bases; unmatched junction bases: 5. The CDR3 is CASDRGLNTGELFF. The CDR3 bases are TGTGCCAGTGACAGGGGTTTAAACACCGGGGAGCTGTTTTTT.

The rearrangement joins TRBV16 to TRBJ1-1, with D perhaps matching TRBD1 (6 bases). V was cut by 0 bases and J by 4 bases, with 9 bases left in between. From germline, CDR1 is KGHSY and CDR2 FQNENV. The CDR3 totals 14 residues. The CDR3 sequence: CASSQSTGLTEAFF. The DNA of the CDR3 is TGTGCCAGCAGCCAATCGACAGGCCTCACTGAAGCTTTCTTT.

The chain carries TRBV19 and TRBJ1-1, with a weak D call TRBD1 (6 bases). The CDR3 runs to 12 residues. In germline, CDR1 is LNHDA, CDR2 SQIVND (reference sequence). Trimming took 6 bases from V and 4 from J, leaving 9 bases between them. The CDR3 DNA reads as TGTGCCAGTAGAGGGGGGGGCACTGAAGCTTTCTTT. Amino acid sequence: CASRGGGTEAFF.

This clone appeared once. V and J are TRBV7-9 and TRBJ2-3, with TRBD2 matching 9 bases. In germline, CDR1 is SEHNR, CDR2 FQNEAQ (reference sequence). The CDR3 extends over 15 amino acids. V gave up 5 bases and J gave up 5 bases; unmatched junction bases: 8. CDR3 nucleotide sequence: TGTGCCAGCAGCACCCCTAGCGGGGAACAAGATACGCAGTATTTT. Translation gives CASSTPSGEQDTQYF. Full variable domain (rest looked up from reference TRBV7-9 and TRBJ2-3): DTGVSQNPRHKITKRGQNVTFRCDPISEHNRLYWYRQTLGQGPEFLTYFQNEAQLEKSRLLSDRFSAERPKGSFSTLEIQRTEQGDSAMYLCASSTPSGEQDTQYFGPGTRLTVL.

In this sample, this clone turned up a few times. At the DNA level, this CDR3 is encoded by other sequences in the same sample as well. The rearrangement joins TRBV4-1 to TRBJ2-2, with TRBD1 matching 8 bases. Losses at the gene ends were 0 bases for V and 7 bases for J; bases not matched to a gene: 13. This CDR3 contains 18 residues. Germline CDR1 and CDR2: MGHRA and YSYEKL. The CDR3: CASSQDLWQGARDGELFF. CDR3 DNA sequence: TGCGCCAGCAGCCAAGATTTATGGCAGGGGGCGCGGGACGGGGAGCTGTTTTTT.

V is TRBV5-6 and J is TRBJ2-7; D ambiguous. V was clipped by 1 base and J by 0 bases, with 5 bases between them. The germline V gene has CDR1 SGHDT and CDR2 YYEEEE. This CDR3 spans 13 amino acids. The chain's CDR3 is CASSLYNSYEQYF. The CDR3, as DNA: TGTGCCAGCAGCTTGTACAACTCCTACGAGCAGTACTTC.

The chain recombines TRBV7-9 with TRBJ2-7, with D possibly matching TRBD2 (6 bases). Germline V lookup: CDR1 SEHNR, CDR2 FQNEAQ (reference sequence). The CDR3 is 14 amino acids. V lost 6 bases and J 2 bases, leaving 14 bases between the germline ends. The CDR3 here is CASRGVTSPYEQYF. The CDR3, as DNA: TGTGCCAGCAGGGGGGTTACTAGCCCCTACGAGCAGTACTTC. The whole variable domain, remainder taken from reference TRBV7-9 and TRBJ2-7, is DTGVSQNPRHKITKRGQNVTFRCDPISEHNRLYWYRQTLGQGPEFLTYFQNEAQLEKSRLLSDRFSAERPKGSFSTLEIQRTEQGDSAMYLCASRGVTSPYEQYFGPGTRLTVT.

This chain connects TRBV29-1 to TRBJ1-3; weak D call: TRBD1 (5 bases). The V gene's germline CDR1 is SQVTM and CDR2 ANQGSEA. The CDR3 loop spans 13 amino acids. With 4 bases removed from V and 6 bases from J, the gap between germline ends came to 13 bases. The CDR3 loop reads CSVVTGLLNTIYF. CDR3 coding DNA: TGCAGCGTTGTGACGGGACTACTAAACACCATATATTTT.

The chain has TRBV10-3 and TRBJ2-1, with 7 bases that match TRBD2. This CDR3 contains 13 residues. Trimming removed 6 bases from V and 8 bases from J; junction bases left unmatched: 7. Germline-derived CDR1 and CDR2 are ENHRY and SYGVKD. The chain's CDR3 is CAIRAGKVDEQFF. The CDR3 DNA is TGTGCCATCAGAGCGGGAAAAGTCGATGAGCAGTTCTTC.

This sequence joins TRBV7-9 and TRBJ2-1, with 14 bases lining up with TRBD2. Germline-derived CDR1 and CDR2 are SEHNR and FQNEAQ (reference sequence). The CDR3 totals 15 residues. V shed 7 bases and J 4 bases; nucleotides not matched to a gene: 3. This chain's CDR3 is CASTGTSGSYNEQFF. The CDR3 DNA reads as TGTGCCAGCACCGGGACTAGCGGGAGTTACAATGAGCAGTTCTTC.

This clone was counted a single time. The V gene is TRBV29-1, the J gene TRBJ2-6, with 7 nucleotides matching TRBD1. V gave up 3 bases and J gave up 0 bases; unmatched junction bases: 8. The CDR3 consists of 17 residues. Germline lookup yields CDR1 SQVTM and CDR2 ANQGSEA. The CDR3, as DNA: TGCAGCGTTGATGGGGGACAGCAGAGCTCTGGGGCCAACGTCCTGACTTTC. It is translated as CSVDGGQQSSGANVLTF.

The V call is TRBV12-1, the J call TRBJ1-6; the table's D call of TRBD1 was not tested on the DNA. TRBV12-1 is shown as a pseudogene. CDR3 size: 17 residues. The CDR3 spells CASSFWGSGQGGPPLHF. The CDR3 DNA reads as TGTGCCAGCAGCTTTTGGGGATCGGGACAGGGAGGTCCACCCCTCCACTTT.

The V gene is TRBV19, the J gene TRBJ1-1; 9 bases align to TRBD1. The CDR3 extends over 12 amino acids. Germline V gene data show CDR1 as LNHDA and CDR2 as SQIVND (reference sequence). Losses at the gene ends were 1 base for V and 12 bases for J; bases not matched to a gene: 3. The CDR3, as DNA: TGTGCCAGTAGTATAGGGACAGGGGAATCTTTCTTT. Translation: CASSIGTGESFF.

The chain couples TRBV7-2 to TRBJ1-3; D is perhaps TRBD1 (5 bases). The germline V gene encodes CDR1 SGHTA and CDR2 FQGNSA. CDR3 length equals 15 residues. Trimming cost V 2 bases and J 3 bases, with 11 bases left between them. Here the CDR3 DNA reads TGTGCCAGCAGCTTAAGCGGGACGGATGGAAACACCATATATTTT. Translating gives CASSLSGTDGNTIYF.

Only one count was recorded for this clone. This chain joins TRBV19 and TRBJ1-1; maybe TRBD1 (5 bases). The V gene's germline CDR1 is LNHDA and CDR2 SQIVND (reference sequence). The CDR3 sequence is 14 residues long. V was trimmed by 4 bases and J by 8 bases, leaving 17 bases between them. Here the CDR3 DNA reads TGTGCCAGTAGTAACCTTTTGCGGGGACGGGAAGCTTTCTTT. This codes for CASSNLLRGREAFF.

In DNA form, the CDR3 reads TGTGCCAGTAGCCCGGGACTCACTCTACGAGAGACCCAGTACTTC. Translated: CASSPGLTLRETQYF. The V and J genes are TRBV19 and TRBJ2-5, with a tentative D call TRBD2 (6 bases). This CDR3 has 15 amino acids. Germline assignment: CDR1 LNHDA and CDR2 SQIVND (reference sequence). V lost 6 bases and J lost 4, with 18 bases in between.

This clone was seen a single time. The J gene is TRBJ2-3, the V gene TRBV4-3; TRBD2 might be the D (6 bases). Between the trimmed V and J ends, which lost 4 bases and 4 bases, there was a span of 15 bases. Per germline, CDR1 LGHNA and CDR2 YSLEER. This CDR3 region has 15 residues. CDR3 in DNA: TGCGCCAGCAGCCCCCGTTTAGTAGCGGCAGATACGCAGTATTTT. This encodes CASSPRLVAADTQYF.

V gene TRBV28 combines with J gene TRBJ2-3; TRBD2 agrees at 14 bases. V lost 2 bases and J lost 5; bases outside the gene matches: 6. This CDR3 has 17 amino acids. In germline, CDR1 is MDHEN, CDR2 SYDVKM. CDR3 DNA: TGTGCCAGCAGTTTAGGGACTAGCGGGAGAGAGGTAGATACGCAGTATTTT. Protein sequence: CASSLGTSGREVDTQYF.